The entry below describes one TCR beta chain. Its antigen is unknown. No qualities accompany the bases; no much larger clone lies one base away. The CDR3 contains 15 residues, cysteine and phenylalanine counted. Only the CDR3 DNA stays, 45 bases, in frame from base 1. In the germline V gene, CDR1 corresponds to SGHTA and CDR2 to FQGTGA. Trimming takes 2 bases off V and 6 bases off J; junction bases not matched to a gene: 7. These data originate in a study of cytomegalovirus exposure and HLA in healthy donors (dated 2017 in TCRdb). Some background on the complete study: According to an earlier analysis of 550 to 700 of the donors, some 170 million T cells yielded approximately 120 million unique TCR beta sequences and approximately 300 Gb of sequence data. Rather than drawing on any new phenotypic data, the later analysis identified candidate immune exposures from TCR beta sequences and the way those sequences occurred across donors. Across some 400 genotyped donors of the cohort, an average of approximately 220,000 unique TCR beta nucleotide sequences per donor were sequenced, and around 20% of those sequences were non-productive. The study was designed to test whether signatures of past pathogen exposure could be identified by cataloging public T cell receptors. Roughly 5 DR-DQ haplotypes were handled as single units for association and clustering because linkage in the cohort was strong. To predict cytomegalovirus infection status, the study combined high-throughput TCR immunosequencing, statistical association of individual TCRs with disease status, and machine learning. Typing coverage differed by locus: A, B, C, DRB1 and DQB1 were typed in about 620-630 donors, DQA1 in about 510, DPA1 in nearly 610, and DPB1 in 450 to 480. Class I and class II HLA loci were covered by the typing at four-digit resolution. An early release that covered several hundred HLA-typed donors contained approximately 300 gigabases of sequencing data and 75 million to 100 million unique TCR sequences. Genome-wide SNP genotypes for about 65% of the roughly 670 donors were used in a later genetic analysis, which treated that subset as a discovery cohort. Donor age, sex, ethnicity and CMV serostatus were compiled together with the repertoire data. A separate validation cohort of about 110 different subjects was used in addition to the approximately 640-subject first cohort. A later analysis re-analyzed previously published TCR beta repertoires from roughly 630 donors and added high-resolution HLA genotyping to study TCR occurrence patterns. Every discovery cohort repertoire had been produced on one sequencing platform. The study profiled the T cell repertoires of 500 to 800 subjects by immunosequencing and related them to cytomegalovirus serostatus. The genetic ancestry cluster associated with self-reported Caucasian donors included about 84% of the approximately 410 genotyped donors. An earlier analysis of 587 of the donors applied high-throughput TCR beta sequencing to assess whether each TCR beta V gene segment acted as functional or pseudogenic.

The method was the immunoSEQ multiplex PCR assay. For the multiplex PCR, a mixture combining 60 forward primers for TCR Vbeta segments and 13 reverse primers for TCR Jbeta segments was used. The CDR3 region of rearranged TCR beta genes was amplified from genomic DNA with a multiplex PCR assay. On the Illumina HiSeq System, the amplified TCR beta libraries were sequenced as 87-base-pair reads. The published analysis was carried out like this. A later analysis counted tens of millions of unique TCR beta chains across the 640 or so repertoires, and 10 million to 12 million of these chains were shared by at least two donors. Raw reads were error-corrected and collapsed into unique sequences with a nearest-neighbor algorithm that merged closely related sequences to remove PCR and sequencing errors. Alignment of CDR3 sequences to IMGT reference sequences was used to assign V, D and J gene segments. For a sequence to be retained, a match of at least six nucleotides to both a V gene segment and a J gene segment was required. Rearrangements were called productive when the CDR3 lacked stop codons and stayed in frame with V and J; all others were non-productive. CDR3 was defined by IMGT convention, running from the second conserved V-encoded cysteine to the conserved J-encoded phenylalanine. The earlier analysis of about 620 of the donors excluded sequences that lacked an unambiguous match to a single V gene segment. In an earlier analysis of approximately 590 of the donors, V segments were called functional above 56.7% productive rearrangements and were called segregating when the between-donor standard deviation exceeded 5%. A statistical classification framework was built to diagnose cytomegalovirus status from the catalog of TCR beta chain sequences. A later analysis assigned V and J genes by comparing TCR nucleotide sequences with IMGT/GENE-DB human TR gene sequences. Using the TCRdist pipeline, a later analysis assigned CDR3 sequences along with most-parsimonious VDJ recombination scenarios. A later analysis defined each TCR beta chain by its CDR3 amino acid sequence plus V-gene family, and excluded reads lacking a unique V-gene family. In a later analysis, approximately 590 highly shared, low-generation-probability nucleotide sequences were removed to address suspected cross-contamination and a sequencing artifact. In a later analysis, a clonal expansion index for each public chain was calculated from normalized within-repertoire ranks of inferred template counts. In a later analysis, generation probabilities were computed using a VDJ recombination model fitted to out-of-frame rearrangements, and the results were checked against IGoR. Hypergeometric tests were used in a later analysis to score TCR-TCR, TCR-HLA and TCR-CMV co-occurrence, with a repertoire-size bias correction applied to the TCR pairs. False discovery rates were estimated in a later analysis by permuting HLA or CMV assignments 20 times. A later analysis grouped co-occurring TCRs with DBSCAN, adding TCRdist sequence similarity when clustering within HLA-allele-positive subsets. Co-occurrence clustering excluded repertoires with fewer than 30,000 or more than 120,000 public chains, plus five with anomalous nucleotide sharing. TCRdb limited this immuneACCESS table to in-frame rearrangements with V and J called. A share of clones is missing; checked studies link under half to unresolved V genes, and the rest is unexplained. The DNA gave D and trimming, while V, J and clone size come from that table. The sample contains about 120,000 clones, over 70% of them found a single time. The top ten clonotypes cover more than 7% of the sample.

The cohort consisted of approximately 690 healthy bone marrow donors. At the time of sampling, every cohort member was nominally healthy, though immune exposures that went unrecorded were likely present. The donor was CMV seropositive and was included in the group of almost 300 seropositive cohort members. Every donor gave a peripheral blood sample, and the peripheral blood mononuclear cells from that sample were used for TCR beta sequencing. The Qiagen DNeasy Blood Extraction Kit was used to extract genomic DNA from the blood cell samples. Here is what the overall study found, with its caveats: Several of the top co-occurrence clusters appeared to be linked to parvovirus B19, influenza, CMV and Epstein-Barr virus, according to a later analysis. The classifier was reported to diagnose cytomegalovirus status with high specificity and sensitivity in both the original and validation cohorts. A group of highly shared sequence variants was considered likely to be a technical artifact of the sequencing pipeline. In a later genetic analysis, fewer N-insertions in productive TCRs were reported among donors in an Asian-associated ancestry cluster than the approximately 670-donor mean. A later analysis found that HLA-associated TCR beta chains were more clonally expanded and had lower generation probabilities than equally common non-associated chains. A further reported finding was that TCR beta sequences accurately predicted the HLA-A and HLA-B alleles for most subjects in the first cohort. CMV serostatus was the only immune exposure information available for the cohort. In vitro tests confirmed that a few of the cytomegalovirus-associated TCR beta chains recognize cytomegalovirus antigens. In a later genetic analysis, a missense DCLRE1C variant was associated with V-gene and J-gene trimming of TCR beta chains, and the association was replicated in an independent cohort. Only TCR beta chains were sequenced in this cohort, and the absence of alpha or paired-chain data limited detectable features. Because counts were too low, some 16 rarely observed V segments, including chromosome 9 orphons, were excluded from the earlier analysis of about 500 of the donors. Sequencing depth was assumed to be roughly uniform across donors in the presence/absence analyses, though that assumption may not hold. Because HLA typing was unavailable for some donors at each locus, only the typed subset was used in association tests. Most TCR sequences were seen in very few donors, while some public TCRs were found in many individuals. A later analysis found that TCR association rates varied across HLA loci, with DRB1 alleles showing the most associated TCRs and HLA-C alleles the fewest. Correlated functional status among segregating V segments might reflect linkage disequilibrium, but an unknown experimental factor could not be ruled out. A total of fewer than 200 TCR beta chains were listed by the study as associated with cytomegalovirus. Specific HLA alleles were associated with 15,000 to 20,000 TCR beta sequences at a false discovery rate of 0.05 in a later analysis. According to a later analysis, most CMV-associated TCR beta chains appeared to be HLA-restricted, and the HLA associations seemed to be driven largely by CMV exposure. An earlier analysis of approximately 590 of the donors showed that most TCR beta V segments appeared in productive rearrangements either about 90% or about 30% of the time, which broadly matched IMGT annotations. When HLA alleles, especially DR and DQ, strongly co-occurred, attributing TCR associations to individual alleles was difficult. It was suggested by the authors that the approach could potentially be generalized to other disease states and immunological phenotypes. The 87-base-pair reads could not distinguish some IMGT-functional V segments, including TRBV6-2 and TRBV6-3, so those segments were excluded.

The V and J genes are TRBV7-3 and TRBJ1-5; 7 bases in the middle match TRBD1. The TCR was taken from a female donor in good health and CMV-seropositive. Input material: PBMCs. The CDR3 corresponds to CASSLPSGGSQPQHF. The base sequence is TGTGCCAGCAGCTTACCCTCAGGGGGGTCTCAGCCCCAGCATTTT.